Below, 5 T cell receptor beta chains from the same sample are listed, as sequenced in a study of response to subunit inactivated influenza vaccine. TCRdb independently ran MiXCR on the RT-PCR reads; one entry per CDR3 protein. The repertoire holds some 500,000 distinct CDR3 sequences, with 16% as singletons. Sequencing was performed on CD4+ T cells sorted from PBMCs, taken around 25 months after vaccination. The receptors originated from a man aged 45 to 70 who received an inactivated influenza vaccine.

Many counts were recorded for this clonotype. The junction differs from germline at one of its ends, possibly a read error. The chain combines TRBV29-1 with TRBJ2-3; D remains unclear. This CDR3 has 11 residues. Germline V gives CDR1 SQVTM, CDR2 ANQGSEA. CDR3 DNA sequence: TGCAGCGTTGAAGAGACGCTAGTGAGAGATTTT. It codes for CSVEETLVRDF.

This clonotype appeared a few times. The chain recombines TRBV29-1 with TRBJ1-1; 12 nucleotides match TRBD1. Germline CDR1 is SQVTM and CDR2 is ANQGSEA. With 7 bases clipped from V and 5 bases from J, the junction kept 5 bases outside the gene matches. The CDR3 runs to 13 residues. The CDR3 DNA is TGCAGCGGGGGACAGGGGGCGCGTACTGAAGCTTTCTTT. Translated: CSGGQGARTEAFF.

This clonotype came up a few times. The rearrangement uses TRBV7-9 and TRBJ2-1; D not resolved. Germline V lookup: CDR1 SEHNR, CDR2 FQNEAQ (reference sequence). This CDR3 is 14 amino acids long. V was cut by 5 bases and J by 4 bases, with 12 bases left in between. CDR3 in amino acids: CASSTPDGYNEQFF. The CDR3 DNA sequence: TGTGCCAGCAGCACCCCGGACGGTTACAATGAGCAGTTCTTC.

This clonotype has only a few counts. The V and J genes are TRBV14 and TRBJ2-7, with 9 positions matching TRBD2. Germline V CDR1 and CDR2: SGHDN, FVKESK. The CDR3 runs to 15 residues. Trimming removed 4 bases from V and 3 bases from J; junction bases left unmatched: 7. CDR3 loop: CASSPQAGGYYEQYF. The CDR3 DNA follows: TGTGCCAGCAGCCCCCAAGCGGGAGGATACTACGAGCAGTACTTC.

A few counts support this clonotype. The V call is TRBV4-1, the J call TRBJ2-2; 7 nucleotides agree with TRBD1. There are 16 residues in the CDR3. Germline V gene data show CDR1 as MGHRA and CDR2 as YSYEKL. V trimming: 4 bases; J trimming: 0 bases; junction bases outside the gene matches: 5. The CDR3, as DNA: TGCGCCAGCAGCCGGAAGGACAGGCCGAACACCGGGGAGCTGTTTTTT. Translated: CASSRKDRPNTGELFF.